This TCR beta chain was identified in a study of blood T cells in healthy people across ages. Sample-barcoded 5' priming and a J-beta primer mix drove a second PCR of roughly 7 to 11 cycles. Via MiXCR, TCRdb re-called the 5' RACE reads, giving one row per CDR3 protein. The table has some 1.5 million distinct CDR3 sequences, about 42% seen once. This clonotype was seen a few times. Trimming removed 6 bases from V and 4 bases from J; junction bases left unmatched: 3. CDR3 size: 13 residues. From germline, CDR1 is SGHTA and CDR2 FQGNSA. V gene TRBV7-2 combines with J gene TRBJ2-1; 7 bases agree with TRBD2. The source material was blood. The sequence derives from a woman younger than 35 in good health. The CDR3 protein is CASRPGGYNEQFF. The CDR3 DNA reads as TGTGCCAGCAGGCCGGGGGGATACAATGAGCAGTTCTTC.